This T cell receptor beta chain is from a study of blood T cell repertoires in COVID-19 (dated by TCRdb to the early 2020s). Study-wide context: The collaborator samples originated in the United States, Italy and Spain and spanned the acute and convalescent phases of COVID-19. The material from the prospective study consisted of cDNA or gDNA derived from T cells, B-cell-depleted T cells, or PBMCs. Subjects who had been exposed to COVID-19, were actively infected with it, or had recovered from it provided the deeply sampled blood TCRbeta repertoires that made up the dataset. A freely available public database, intended as a resource for researchers studying the immune response to SARS-CoV-2, is where the repertoires were released. Samples came from the ongoing ImmuneRACE study (first 160 participants) plus 1,254 subjects from 6 global collaborators. A de-identified subject ID, COVID-19 status, age in years and sex were almost always included in the sample metadata. Where available, HLA class I and class II types were obtained from metadata supplied by the sample provider rather than from assay-based typing.

At the junction V is shortened by 3 bases and J by 4 bases; bases outside the gene matches: 7. Reading from cysteine to phenylalanine, the CDR3 counts 16 amino acids. The sequence is cut down to CDR3 DNA, 48 bases in frame from base 1. In the germline V gene, CDR1 corresponds to SGHVS and CDR2 to FNYEAQ. One collaborating source in Seattle enrolled patients while the patients were actively infected and followed the patients over time throughout the course of disease. Whole blood was collected in K2EDTA tubes by collaborating institutions according to the institutions' own protocols. For TCRbeta analysis, collaborators shipped samples in one of three forms: frozen whole blood, isolated PBMCs, or DNA extracted from either of those sample types. Overall study results and their limits: How much clinical and demographic metadata was included differed by source and by participant, and the metadata was provided uncurated.

The immunoSEQ Assay, a bias-controlled multiplex PCR, was used to amplify TCRbeta CDR3 regions from genomic DNA. The paper's processing steps were these. The number of nucleated cells in each sample was estimated from the amplification of reference gene primers within the assay. Sequence reads were collapsed and filtered to measure the absolute abundance of every unique TCRbeta CDR3 rearrangement. For each sample, productive Simpson clonality was calculated by taking the square root of Simpson's diversity index across productive rearrangements. Here the immuneACCESS table is served through TCRdb, limited to in-frame sequences with V and J called. Missing clones are a known gap in these copies; in checked studies unresolved V genes cover under half, and the rest lacks a known reason. V and J calls and clone size are given by that table; D and trimming were obtained from the DNA. For this sample the table gives hundreds of thousands of clones, of which 86% were detected only once. The ten largest clones add up to 10% to 15% of the sample.

Note on this clone: The antigen this receptor binds is unknown. No qualities accompany the bases; no much larger clone lies one base away.

Rearrangement joined TRBV7-6 to TRBJ2-7; 12 middle bases align to TRBD1. The specimen sequenced was peripheral blood. The clonotype was recovered from a woman in her seventies with COVID-19, enrolled during active disease. The nucleotides read TGTGCCAGCAGCTTTGGAGGGACAGGGGGCGTGTACGAGCAGTACTTC. This sequence encodes CASSFGGTGGVYEQYF.